Following are 30 T cell receptor beta chains from one sample sequenced in a study of T cells in Graves' hyperthyroidism and ophthalmopathy. Using RNA transcripts as the source, TCR beta CDR3 regions were amplified. TCR CDR3 underwent first-round RT-PCR with the HTBI primer set. TCRdb fed the multiplex PCR reads into MiXCR, producing one record per CDR3 protein. The top ten clones hold about half of a sample with about half a million distinct CDR3 sequences, 15% to 20% of them seen once. The material sequenced was blood. Receptors were obtained from a middle-aged man with Graves' ophthalmopathy.

This clonotype occurred a few times. This sequence joins TRBV6-1 and TRBJ1-1, with D perhaps TRBD1 (6 bases). The CDR3 is made up of 15 amino acids. V lost 6 bases and J 1 base, leaving 15 bases between the germline ends. CDR1 is MNHNS and CDR2 is SASEGT in the germline V gene. The CDR3, as DNA: TGTGCCAGCAGCCCCCGACAGGCGAAGAACACTGAAGCTTTCTTT. Translating gives CASSPRQAKNTEAFF.

The rearrangement joins TRBV15 to TRBJ1-5, with TRBD1 identical over 7 bases. The CDR3 runs to 17 residues. The V gene's germline CDR1 is LNHNV and CDR2 YYDKDF (reference sequence). The V and J ends lost 1 base and 8 bases, in that order; junction bases with no gene match: 14. The CDR3 loop reads CATSRVVGRGFLEPQHF. The CDR3 nucleotides read TGTGCCACCAGCAGAGTTGTGGGCAGGGGGTTCCTAGAGCCCCAGCATTTT.

The chain employs TRBV12-3 or TRBV12-4 and TRBJ1-2; D not resolved. There are 13 residues in the CDR3. Deletions cut 2 bases from V and 7 bases from J, with 11 bases between. The CDR3 nucleotides read TGTGCCAGCAGTTTAAACGGGCATGGTGGCTACACCTTC. It codes for CASSLNGHGGYTF.

Comments on this clonotype: Given a much more abundant clone one base away, this may be a read error. This chain uses TRBV27 with TRBJ1-1; D perhaps matches TRBD1 (6 bases). From germline, CDR1 is MNHEY and CDR2 SMNVEV (reference sequence). V was clipped by 6 bases and J by 1 base, with 12 bases between them. The CDR3 runs to 14 residues. The CDR3 loop is CASSDRSQNTEAFF. The CDR3 nucleotides read TGTGCCAGCAGCGACAGGAGTCAGAACACTGAAGCTTTCTTT.

The V call is TRBV27, the J call TRBJ2-5; D remains ambiguous. The CDR3 totals 9 residues. V gave up 11 bases and J gave up 2 bases, with 3 bases separating them. Germline CDR1 and CDR2: MNHEY and SMNVEV (reference sequence). CDR3 sequence: CARQETQYF. DNA of the CDR3: TGTGCCCGACAAGAGACCCAGTACTTC.

This sequence joins TRBV6-1 and TRBJ2-1; 8 bases align to TRBD1. The CDR3 spans 17 residues. Germline assignment: CDR1 MNHNS and CDR2 SASEGT. The V and J ends lost 2 bases and 3 bases, in that order; junction bases with no gene match: 9. For the CDR3, the DNA is TGTGCCAGCAGTGAACTGTGGCCAGGGGGCATCTACAATGAGCAGTTCTTC. Translated, it gives CASSELWPGGIYNEQFF.

This clonotype appeared a few times. The chain joins TRBV9 to TRBJ2-7, with D maybe TRBD1 (6 bases). Germline V gene data show CDR1 as SGDLS and CDR2 as YYNGEE. Trimming took off 0 bases at V and 5 bases at J, with 15 bases between the two ends. CDR3 length: 15 residues. CDR3 protein: CASSVGVRGTDEQYF. The CDR3 DNA is TGTGCCAGCAGCGTAGGTGTCAGGGGCACGGACGAGCAGTACTTC.

This clonotype was seen many times. The V call is TRBV5-1, the J call TRBJ2-1; maybe TRBD1 (6 bases). V lost 4 bases and J 3 bases, leaving 14 bases between the germline ends. The CDR3 is made up of 15 amino acids. Germline V lookup: CDR1 SGHRS, CDR2 YFSETQ. The CDR3 coding sequence is TGCGCCAGCAGCCTGGGACAAACCGACTACAATGAGCAGTTCTTC. Translating gives CASSLGQTDYNEQFF.

Ten or more counts support this clonotype. V usage is TRBV18 and J usage is TRBJ1-2; no reliable D call. V was pared by 2 bases and J by 8 bases, with 18 bases between. Germline V gene lookup returns CDR1 KGHSH and CDR2 LQKENI. CDR3 length equals 15 residues. CDR3 amino acids: CASSPIVEAAGGYTF. The CDR3 nucleotides read TGTGCCAGCTCACCAATAGTAGAAGCGGCTGGAGGCTACACCTTC.

The chain recombines TRBV19 with TRBJ2-7, with TRBD1 matching over 7 bases. Germline CDR1 reads LNHDA; CDR2 reads SQIVND (reference sequence). This CDR3 spans 14 amino acids. V dropped 5 bases and J dropped 4; count of bases not matched to a gene: 8. CDR3 sequence (DNA): TGTGCCAGTAGTCCGGGACAGCGAGGTTACGAGCAGTACTTC. It encodes CASSPGQRGYEQYF. The full variable domain, rest sourced from reference TRBV19 and TRBJ2-7, is DGGITQSPKYLFRKEGQNVTLSCEQNLNHDAMYWYRQDPGQGLRLIYYSQIVNDFQKGDIAEGYSVSREKKESFPLTVTSAQKNPTAFYLCASSPGQRGYEQYFGPGTRLTVT.

The rearrangement uses TRBV5-1 and TRBJ2-3, with 7 positions matching TRBD2. CDR3 size: 17 residues. Germline-derived CDR1 and CDR2 are SGHRS and YFSETQ. The V segment lost 3 bases and the J segment 4 bases; nucleotides outside the gene matches: 14. The CDR3: CASSWDWGGIGADTQYF. In DNA, the CDR3 is TGCGCCAGCAGCTGGGACTGGGGGGGAATAGGGGCAGATACGCAGTATTTT. The variable domain in full, completed from reference TRBV5-1 and TRBJ2-3, reads KAGVTQTPRYLIKTRGQQVTLSCSPISGHRSVSWYQQTPGQGLQFLFEYFSETQRNKGNFPGRFSGRQFSNSRSEMNVSTLELGDSALYLCASSWDWGGIGADTQYFGPGTRLTVL.

The chain links TRBV19 to TRBJ2-1; D is perhaps TRBD2 (6 bases). Germline assignment: CDR1 LNHDA and CDR2 SQIVND (reference sequence). Trimming pared 1 base from V and 8 bases from J, leaving 15 bases between. This CDR3 region has 15 residues. The CDR3 is CASSIVRLVGDEQFF. The CDR3 DNA is TGTGCCAGTAGTATAGTGAGACTAGTTGGCGATGAGCAGTTCTTC.

The chain recombines TRBV2 with TRBJ1-2, with a possible D match to TRBD1 (5 bases). V lost 8 bases and J 8 bases, leaving 15 bases between the germline ends. The CDR3 has 12 amino acids. Germline values: CDR1 SNHLY, CDR2 FYNNEI. CDR3 nucleotide sequence: TGTGCCAGCGGCCTAGGGACCCCCGGCTACACCTTC. Residues: CASGLGTPGYTF.

V gene TRBV7-9 combines with J gene TRBJ2-7, with TRBD1 as a possible D gene (6 bases). Germline CDR1 is SEHNR and CDR2 is FQNEAQ (reference sequence). The germline V and J ends were trimmed by 6 bases and 0 bases, with 18 bases remaining between them. This CDR3 region has 16 residues. CDR3: CASRANTGPISYEQYF. The DNA of the CDR3 is TGTGCCAGCAGAGCAAACACAGGGCCCATCTCCTACGAGCAGTACTTC.

Many counts were recorded for this clonotype. The chain links TRBV18 to TRBJ2-3, with 9 bases lining up with TRBD1. Trimming at V came to 4 bases and at J to 0 bases, leaving 5 bases not matched to a gene. The CDR3 covers 16 residues. Germline V gene sequence: CDR1 KGHSH, CDR2 LQKENI. The CDR3 sequence is CASSQDRGSSTDTQYF. The CDR3 bases are TGTGCCAGCTCACAGGACAGGGGTTCTAGCACAGATACGCAGTATTTT.

At least ten counts were recorded for this clonotype. The chain links TRBV2 to TRBJ2-2; 7 bases agree with TRBD1. Unmatched junction bases numbered 8, after V lost 8 bases and J lost 2 bases. Germline V lookup: CDR1 SNHLY, CDR2 FYNNEI. This CDR3 has 15 amino acids. The CDR3 protein is CASLPTGVNTGELFF. The CDR3 DNA sequence: TGTGCCAGCCTACCCACAGGGGTTAACACCGGGGAGCTGTTTTTT.

This clonotype was seen only a few times. The chain has TRBV28 and TRBJ1-2; a weak D match, TRBD1 (5 bases). The CDR3 is made up of 16 amino acids. The germline V gene encodes CDR1 MDHEN and CDR2 SYDVKM. Trimming stripped 2 bases from V and 4 bases from J, with 17 bases between. The CDR3: CASSLGRGGAVYGYTF. In DNA form, the CDR3 reads TGTGCCAGCAGTTTAGGTAGGGGCGGTGCCGTCTATGGCTACACCTTC.

This clonotype was found a few times. The gene calls are TRBV13 and TRBJ1-5, with unresolved D. Trimming shortened V by 4 bases and J by 6 bases, and 7 bases separated the two germline ends. CDR1 is PRHDT, CDR2 FYEKMQ, per germline (reference sequence). The CDR3 consists of 12 residues. The CDR3 coding sequence is TGTGCCAGCAGCTCCCGGAGTCAGCCCCAGCATTTT. Translating gives CASSSRSQPQHF.

This clonotype has a count of ten or more. The chain recombines TRBV12-3 or TRBV12-4 with TRBJ2-7; either TRBD1 or TRBD2 may fit D (5 bases each). The CDR3 sequence is 15 residues long. V was shortened by 5 bases and J by 1 base, with 15 bases between the two germline ends. The CDR3 DNA reads as TGTGCCAGCAGTGAACCAGGGATAGCGTCCTACGAGCAGTACTTC. Amino acid sequence: CASSEPGIASYEQYF.

This clonotype was seen many times. The rearrangement uses TRBV5-5 and TRBJ1-1; D gene ambiguous. The V and J ends lost 0 bases and 1 base respectively, with 4 bases between them. Germline CDR1 is SGHKS and CDR2 is YYEKEE (reference sequence). The CDR3 is made up of 13 amino acids. CDR3 nucleotides: TGTGCCAGCAGCTTGGTCACGAACACTGAAGCTTTCTTT. Protein product: CASSLVTNTEAFF. The complete variable domain, with remaining parts taken from reference TRBV5-5 and TRBJ1-1, reads DAGVTQSPTHLIKTRGQQVTLRCSPISGHKSVSWYQQVLGQGPQFIFQYYEKEERGRGNFPDRFSARQFPNYSSELNVNALLLGDSALYLCASSLVTNTEAFFGQGTRLTVV.

This clonotype was seen a handful of times. The rearrangement joins TRBV30 to TRBJ2-7, with D perhaps matching TRBD1 (5 bases). The CDR3 is 13 amino acids. V was pared by 4 bases and J by 6 bases, with 16 bases between. Germline V gene sequence: CDR1 GTSNPN, CDR2 SVGIG (reference sequence). The CDR3 sequence is CAWTGFLKGEQYF. The CDR3 DNA reads TGTGCCTGGACAGGGTTCCTCAAGGGCGAGCAGTACTTC. The whole variable domain, filled in from reference TRBV30 and TRBJ2-7, reads SQTIHQWPATLVQPVGSPLSLECTVEGTSNPNLYWYRQAAGRGLQLLFYSVGIGQISSEVPQNLSASRPQDRQFILSSKKLLLSDSGFYLCAWTGFLKGEQYFGPGTRLTVT.

This sequence joins TRBV6-9 and TRBJ2-1, with 7 bases matching TRBD1. J gave up 6 bases and V 3 bases, and 5 bases lay outside the gene matches. The CDR3 runs to 14 residues. CDR1 is MNHGY, CDR2 SVAAGI, per germline. Here the CDR3 DNA reads TGTGCCAGCAGTTACGTGGCAGGGGGCAATGAGCAGTTCTTC. Translation gives CASSYVAGGNEQFF.

The chain carries TRBV6-5 and TRBJ2-1; 13 bases align to TRBD2. The CDR3 sequence is 16 residues long. Trimming took 4 bases from V and 10 from J; bases not matched to a gene: 10. From germline, CDR1 is MNHEY and CDR2 SVGAGI. The CDR3 region is CASSSHPGLAGSEQFF. For the CDR3, the DNA is TGTGCCAGCAGTTCGCACCCGGGACTAGCGGGATCGGAGCAGTTCTTC.

The V call is TRBV6-5, the J call TRBJ2-7, with TRBD2 as a possible D gene (5 bases). V shed 0 bases and J shed 6 bases, with 12 bases lying between them. In germline, CDR1 is MNHEY, CDR2 SVGAGI. The CDR3 contains 14 residues. CDR3 protein: CASSYSREGSEQYF. DNA for the CDR3: TGTGCCAGCAGTTACTCTCGCGAGGGTAGCGAGCAGTACTTC.

The rearrangement links TRBV20-1 to TRBJ2-2; D possibly uses TRBD1 or TRBD2 (5 bases each). With 6 bases removed from V and 3 bases from J, the gap between germline ends came to 14 bases. CDR3 length: 14 amino acids. The germline V gene has CDR1 DFQATT and CDR2 SNEGSKA (reference sequence). The CDR3 region has the DNA TGCAGTGCGAATCTGGGACCTTACACCGGGGAGCTGTTTTTT. It codes for CSANLGPYTGELFF.

This clonotype was counted at least ten times. This chain uses TRBV6-1 with TRBJ2-2; no reliable D call. Germline V gene lookup returns CDR1 MNHNS and CDR2 SASEGT. The CDR3 runs 19 residues. Trimming shortened V by 8 bases and J by 0 bases, and 25 bases separated the two germline ends. In DNA, the CDR3 is TGTGCCAGCCGGCCTCCCCCCATTGACCGGCTCGCGAACACCGGGGAGCTGTTTTTT. It yields the protein CASRPPPIDRLANTGELFF.

The rearrangement uses TRBV20-1 and TRBJ2-6; 9 bases are shared with TRBD1. The CDR3 spans 15 residues. V lost 5 bases to trimming and J lost 2 bases; unmatched junction nucleotides: 4. Germline-derived CDR1 and CDR2 are DFQATT and SNEGSKA (reference sequence). As DNA, the CDR3 is TGCAGTGCTCGGGACAGGGTAGCTGGGGCCAACGTCCTGACTTTC. This encodes CSARDRVAGANVLTF.

V and J are TRBV15 and TRBJ1-3, with D tentatively TRBD1 (5 bases). Trimming cost V 0 bases and J 2 bases, with 20 bases left between them. From germline, CDR1 is LNHNV and CDR2 YYDKDF (reference sequence). The CDR3 spans 19 residues. In nucleotides, the CDR3 is TGTGCCACCAGCAGAGATAGGAGGCAACTGACGGACACTGGAAACACCATATATTTT. As protein: CATSRDRRQLTDTGNTIYF.

Many counts were recorded for this clonotype. The rearrangement joins TRBV5-1 to TRBJ2-1; 8 bases line up with TRBD1. V lost 4 bases, J lost 6 bases, and 9 bases stayed unmatched. The germline V gene has CDR1 SGHRS and CDR2 YFSETQ. The CDR3 is 15 residues long. The CDR3 loop is CASSPRQGIGNEQFF. The DNA of the CDR3 is TGCGCCAGCAGCCCCCGACAGGGGATTGGCAATGAGCAGTTCTTC.

This clonotype was observed at least ten times. The J gene is TRBJ2-7, the V gene TRBV28; D gene uncertain. Germline V gene data show CDR1 as MDHEN and CDR2 as SYDVKM. The V and J ends lost 5 bases and 0 bases respectively, with 11 bases between them. The CDR3 covers 14 residues. The CDR3 spells CASSRLPLSYEQYF. The DNA of the CDR3 is TGTGCCAGCAGTCGGCTCCCTCTCTCCTACGAGCAGTACTTC.